The clone carrying this T cell receptor beta chain was seen just once. Its antigen is as yet unknown. This record belongs to a study of OX40 agonist ivuxolimab in advanced cancers. Study as a whole: At 0.01 to 10 mg/kg, ivuxolimab was administered intravenously to patients every 2 weeks. Findings of the study overall: Expanded clones belonging to CD8+ T cells outnumbered, on average, those of CD4+. Both CD4+ and CD8+ T cell populations in blood had undergone clonal expansion by week 6 at 0.1 to 3.0 mg/kg.

Some clones are missing from TCRdb's copy, which holds only in-frame ones; the method was immunoSEQ multiplex PCR. The repertoire holds about 41,000 clones, 85% seen once, with 2.5% to 3% in the top ten. The V gene's germline CDR1 is SQVTM and CDR2 ANQGSEA. Trimming cost V 3 bases and J 2 bases, with 10 bases left between them. CDR3 length: 13 amino acids. The chain employs TRBV29-1 and TRBJ2-5; D possibly uses TRBD1 or TRBD2 (5 bases each). The starting material was CD4+ or CD8+ T cells sorted from blood, obtained in a trial of the OX40 agonist ivuxolimab. This receptor was obtained from an adult with an advanced solid tumor such as melanoma, head and neck, liver or kidney cancer. Here the CDR3 reads CSVEYRRQETQYF. The CDR3 bases are TGCAGCGTTGAGTACAGGAGGCAAGAGACCCAGTACTTC.